Presented here are 24 T cell receptor beta chains from one specimen sequenced in a study of cytomegalovirus exposure and HLA in healthy donors. Researchers ran the PCR with 60 Vbeta and 13 Jbeta primers. Only in-frame clones appear in the TCRdb table, and some are missing; sequencing was by immunoSEQ multiplex PCR. The sample contains approximately 260,000 clones, approximately 84% of which appear only once. The sample comprised PBMCs. The receptors come from a woman between 40 and 55 years old in good health and CMV-seropositive.

The rearrangement uses TRBV13 and TRBJ1-2, with D possibly TRBD1 on 5 matching bases. The V gene lost 0 bases and the J gene lost 5 bases, with 16 bases spanning the gap. The CDR3 sequence is 16 residues long. Germline V gene lookup returns CDR1 PRHDT and CDR2 FYEKMQ (reference sequence). The CDR3: CASSLGGGTRGYGYTF. CDR3 nucleotide sequence: TGTGCCAGCAGCTTAGGCGGGGGGACCCGGGGATATGGCTACACCTTC.

V gene TRBV2 combines with J gene TRBJ1-6; 8 bases match TRBD1. The CDR3 sequence is 14 residues long. Germline V gene lookup returns CDR1 SNHLY and CDR2 FYNNEI. Losses at the gene ends were 6 bases for V and 10 bases for J; bases not matched to a gene: 8. CDR3 amino acids: CASRRTGGASPLHF. Written as DNA, the CDR3 is TGTGCCAGCAGACGTACAGGGGGGGCCTCACCCCTCCACTTT.

This chain connects TRBV29-1 to TRBJ2-5; a possible D gene is TRBD1 (6 bases). Trimming took 7 bases from V and 0 from J, leaving 12 bases between them. Germline CDR1 reads SQVTM; CDR2 reads ANQGSEA. This CDR3 has 13 amino acids. For the CDR3, the DNA is TGCAGCGGCAAAAGGGGGTACCAAGAGACCCAGTACTTC. This translates into CSGKRGYQETQYF.

There are a few counts of this clone. CDR3: CASSSNGTGGAGFRDEQYF. The CDR3 region has the DNA TGCGCCAGCAGCAGTAACGGGACAGGGGGCGCCGGCTTTAGGGACGAGCAGTACTTC. The chain recombines TRBV23-1 with TRBJ2-7, with 12 bases matching TRBD1. Being an ORF, TRBV23-1 has a function that is uncertain. The CDR3 spans 19 residues. The ends lost 6 bases at V and 5 bases at J; junction bases unmatched: 20.

The chain uses TRBV7-9 and TRBJ2-5; D perhaps matches TRBD2 (5 bases). The end of the DNA aligns better with TRBJ2-7, so the J call may be wrong. The CDR3 spans 15 residues. The V gene's germline CDR1 is SEHNR and CDR2 FQNEAQ (reference sequence). This chain's CDR3 is CASSPIEFGEYEQYF. CDR3 coding DNA: TGTGCCAGCAGTCCGATCGAGTTCGGGGAATACGAGCAGTACTTC.

The chain combines TRBV11-3 with TRBJ2-5; TRBD1 agrees at 10 bases. Germline CDR1 is SGHNT and CDR2 is YENEEA. CDR3 length equals 14 residues. V was clipped by 2 bases and J by 5 bases; unmatched bases: 2. The CDR3 DNA follows: TGTGCCAGCAGCTTATCGGGACAGGGGGAGACCCAGTACTTC. Amino acid sequence: CASSLSGQGETQYF. The full variable domain, in which reference TRBV11-3 and TRBJ2-5 provide the parts outside the CDR3, is EAGVVQSPRYKIIEKKQPVAFWCNPISGHNTLYWYLQNLGQGPELLIRYENEEAVDDSQLPKDRFSAERLKGVDSTLKIQPAELGDSAVYLCASSLSGQGETQYFGPGTRLLVL.

This chain joins TRBV6-4 and TRBJ2-6, with TRBD2 matching over 7 bases. The germline V gene has CDR1 MRHNA and CDR2 SNTAGT. Trimming took 0 bases from V and 2 from J; bases not matched to a gene: 7. The CDR3 consists of 18 residues. The CDR3 loop is CASSDSGLPGTGANVLTF. In DNA, the CDR3 is TGTGCCAGCAGTGACTCGGGACTACCCGGAACTGGGGCCAACGTCCTGACTTTC.

The chain uses TRBV7-9 and TRBJ2-2; D perhaps matches TRBD1 (5 bases). V dropped 2 bases and J dropped 3 bases, with 10 bases sitting between them. CDR1 is SEHNR and CDR2 is FQNEAQ in the germline V gene (reference sequence). This CDR3 is built from 15 residues. Here the CDR3 reads CASSLFETDTGELFF. CDR3 nucleotide sequence: TGTGCCAGCAGCTTATTCGAGACAGACACCGGGGAGCTGTTTTTT. The entire variable domain, with the rest obtained from reference TRBV7-9 and TRBJ2-2, is as follows: DTGVSQNPRHKITKRGQNVTFRCDPISEHNRLYWYRQTLGQGPEFLTYFQNEAQLEKSRLLSDRFSAERPKGSFSTLEIQRTEQGDSAMYLCASSLFETDTGELFFGEGSRLTVL.

V is TRBV9 and J is TRBJ2-7; TRBD1 might be the D (5 bases). V gave up 1 base and J gave up 4 bases, with 15 bases separating them. The CDR3 is 15 amino acids. The germline V gene has CDR1 SGDLS and CDR2 YYNGEE. CDR3 protein: CASSVSLDMKYEQYF. CDR3 coding DNA: TGTGCCAGCAGCGTATCCCTGGACATGAAATACGAGCAGTACTTC.

J is TRBJ2-7 and V is TRBV19, with TRBD1 identical over 9 bases. CDR3 length: 15 amino acids. The germline gives CDR1 LNHDA, CDR2 SQIVND (reference sequence). Germline trimming cut 3 bases from V and 2 bases from J; bases unmatched to any gene: 5. The chain's CDR3 is CASSIQDRGPYEQYF. CDR3 nucleotide sequence: TGTGCCAGTAGTATCCAGGACAGGGGACCCTACGAGCAGTACTTC.

This clone was recorded only once. V is TRBV5-6 and J is TRBJ2-1; TRBD2 matches 13 bases. The V and J ends lost 4 bases and 10 bases, in that order; junction bases with no gene match: 8. CDR1 SGHDT and CDR2 YYEEEE come from the germline V gene. The CDR3 covers 15 residues. CDR3 protein: CASSPRRGLAGEQFF. DNA of the CDR3: TGTGCCAGCAGCCCCCGGAGGGGACTAGCGGGGGAGCAGTTCTTC.

The chain joins TRBV6-1 to TRBJ1-3; D is perhaps TRBD1 (5 bases). The germline CDR1 and CDR2 sequences are MNHNS and SASEGT. The CDR3 has 14 amino acids. V lost 2 bases and J 4 bases, leaving 9 bases between the germline ends. CDR3 bases: TGTGCCAGCAGTGAATTTTCAGGGGGAAACACCATATATTTT. Translating it yields CASSEFSGGNTIYF.

This rearrangement joins TRBV7-9 to TRBJ2-7, with TRBD2 identical over 13 bases. CDR1 and CDR2 (germline): SEHNR, FQNEAQ (reference sequence). J gave up 1 base and V 5 bases, and 5 bases lay outside the gene matches. The CDR3 sequence is 16 residues long. The CDR3 loop is CASSGGLAGPSYEQYF. The CDR3, as DNA: TGTGCCAGCAGCGGGGGACTAGCGGGGCCTTCCTACGAGCAGTACTTC.

V gene TRBV6-6 combines with J gene TRBJ2-7, with TRBD1 identical over 7 bases. V lost 2 bases to trimming and J lost 0 bases; unmatched junction nucleotides: 7. CDR3 length equals 16 residues. Germline V gene data show CDR1 as MNHNY and CDR2 as SVGAGI (reference sequence). CDR3 DNA sequence: TGTGCCAGCAGTTACAGGACCGGGACAGCCTCCTACGAGCAGTACTTC. This translates into CASSYRTGTASYEQYF.

J is TRBJ2-1 and V is TRBV5-6; TRBD1 matches at 7 bases. The J segment lost 7 bases and the V segment lost 0 bases, leaving 10 bases of the junction unmatched. The length of the CDR3 is 16 residues. Germline CDR1 SGHDT, CDR2 YYEEEE. In DNA, the CDR3 is TGTGCCAGCAGCTTGGGGCAGGGGGTTCTAGGGAATGAGCAGTTCTTC. Amino acids: CASSLGQGVLGNEQFF.

The chain has TRBV11-2 and TRBJ2-2; possible D gene TRBD1, 6 bases. The ends were cut back, 5 bases at V and 6 bases at J, with 10 bases in the middle. The length of the CDR3 is 13 residues. Germline V gene lookup returns CDR1 SGHAT and CDR2 FQNNGV. This CDR3 reads CASSPTGSGELFF. CDR3 in DNA: TGTGCCAGCAGCCCGACAGGCTCCGGGGAGCTGTTTTTT.

The chain is built from TRBV28 and TRBJ2-1; unclear D gene. The V gene lost 3 bases and the J gene lost 5 bases, with 14 bases spanning the gap. Germline values: CDR1 MDHEN, CDR2 SYDVKM. The CDR3 sequence is 15 residues long. The CDR3 region has the DNA TGTGCCAGCAGTTTGAGGCTAGGAGAACACAATGAGCAGTTCTTC. It yields the protein CASSLRLGEHNEQFF.

This clone turned up a few times. The chain uses TRBV19 and TRBJ1-2; possible D gene TRBD1, 5 bases. V was clipped by 3 bases and J by 6 bases, with 17 bases between them. The CDR3 extends over 15 amino acids. CDR1 is LNHDA, CDR2 SQIVND, per germline (reference sequence). CDR3 residues: CASSMKITGEHGYTF. CDR3 nucleotides: TGTGCCAGTAGTATGAAAATAACAGGTGAACATGGCTACACCTTC.

Details on this clone: At one end the junction does not follow the germline gene, possibly because of a read error. This chain joins TRBV5-1 and TRBJ2-6; TRBD2 matches at 8 bases. Germline lookup yields CDR1 SGHRS and CDR2 YFSETQ. The CDR3 extends over 18 amino acids. Here the CDR3 DNA reads TGCGCCAGCCACACAGCGGGAGCTGCGCCCTCTGGGGCCAACGGCCTGACTTTC. This translates into CASHTAGAAPSGANGLTF.

The rearrangement joins TRBV28 to TRBJ1-4; D gene unclear. This CDR3 spans 15 amino acids. The V end lost 3 bases, the J end lost 10 bases, and 18 bases lay between the germline ends. In germline, CDR1 is MDHEN, CDR2 SYDVKM. The DNA for the CDR3 is TGTGCCAGCAGTTTCTTACAGCTCTCCTATGCAAAACTGTTTTTT. Translating gives CASSFLQLSYAKLFF.

The chain uses TRBV28 and TRBJ2-1, with TRBD1 matching over 9 bases. V lost 4 bases, J lost 4 bases, and 17 bases stayed unmatched. The CDR3 sequence is 19 residues long. Germline CDR1 MDHEN, CDR2 SYDVKM. The DNA for the CDR3 is TGTGCCAGCAGTTCCAACAGGGGGCATGGATTAGCGGCATACAATGAGCAGTTCTTC. Its protein product is CASSSNRGHGLAAYNEQFF.

This chain links TRBV19 with TRBJ2-7, with 9 bases aligning to TRBD1. The germline gives CDR1 LNHDA, CDR2 SQIVND (reference sequence). CDR3 length: 15 amino acids. The V gene end was trimmed by 3 bases and the J gene end by 2 bases; junction bases not matched to a gene: 5. This chain's CDR3 is CASSIPGQGTYEQYF. The CDR3, as DNA: TGTGCCAGTAGTATTCCGGGACAGGGCACCTACGAGCAGTACTTC.

This clone was recorded only once. V is TRBV30 and J is TRBJ1-2; D might be TRBD1 (5 bases). CDR1 GTSNPN and CDR2 SVGIG come from the germline V gene (reference sequence). The CDR3 is made up of 12 amino acids. Trimming removed 1 base from V and 4 bases from J, with 7 bases in between. The CDR3 region has the DNA TGTGCCTGGAGTGCAGGGATCTATGGCTACACCTTC. Protein sequence: CAWSAGIYGYTF. The complete variable domain, with remaining parts taken from reference TRBV30 and TRBJ1-2, reads SQTIHQWPATLVQPVGSPLSLECTVEGTSNPNLYWYRQAAGRGLQLLFYSVGIGQISSEVPQNLSASRPQDRQFILSSKKLLLSDSGFYLCAWSAGIYGYTFGSGTRLTVV.

The chain couples TRBV7-2 to TRBJ2-1; TRBD1 agrees at 7 bases. In germline, CDR1 is SGHTA, CDR2 FQGNSA. The CDR3 is 14 amino acids. V lost 5 bases and J lost 6; bases outside the gene matches: 7. The CDR3 DNA follows: TGTGCCAGCAGCAAAGGGACAGTCTCCAATGAGCAGTTCTTC. Its protein product is CASSKGTVSNEQFF.